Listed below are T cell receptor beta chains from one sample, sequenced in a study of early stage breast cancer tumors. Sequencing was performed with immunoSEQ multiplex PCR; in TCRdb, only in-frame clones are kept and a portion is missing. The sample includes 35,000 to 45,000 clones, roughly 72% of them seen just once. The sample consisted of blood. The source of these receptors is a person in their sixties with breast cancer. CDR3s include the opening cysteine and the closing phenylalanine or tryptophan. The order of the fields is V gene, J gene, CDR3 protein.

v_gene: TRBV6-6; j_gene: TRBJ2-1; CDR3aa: CASSYGGRDEQFF
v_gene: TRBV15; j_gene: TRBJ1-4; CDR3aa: CATSSPTRGFRNEKLFF
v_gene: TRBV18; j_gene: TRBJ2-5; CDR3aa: CASSPRGQQETQYF
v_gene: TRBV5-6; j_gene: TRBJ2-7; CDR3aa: CASSPLAGERHEQYF
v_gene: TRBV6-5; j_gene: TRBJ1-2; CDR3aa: CASSYASGQGGGYTF
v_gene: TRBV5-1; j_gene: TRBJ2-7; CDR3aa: CASSRGVGSYEQYF
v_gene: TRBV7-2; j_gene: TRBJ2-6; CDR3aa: CASRTASSGANVLTF
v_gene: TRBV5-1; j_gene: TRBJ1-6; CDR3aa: CASSLAGQGSPLHF
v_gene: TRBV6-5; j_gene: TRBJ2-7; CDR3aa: CAISPGTGGWEQYF
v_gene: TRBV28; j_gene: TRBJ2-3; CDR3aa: CASKSGVADTQYF
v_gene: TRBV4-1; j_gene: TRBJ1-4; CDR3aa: CASSQEQAGATNEKLFF
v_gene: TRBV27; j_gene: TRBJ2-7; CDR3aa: CASSLRARSYEQYF
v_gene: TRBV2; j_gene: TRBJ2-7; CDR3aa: CASSRLGTGSYEQYF
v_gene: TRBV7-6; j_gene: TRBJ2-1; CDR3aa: CASSFGLPGGLNEQFF
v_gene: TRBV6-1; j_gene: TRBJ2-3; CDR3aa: CASSGTSGGGADTQYF
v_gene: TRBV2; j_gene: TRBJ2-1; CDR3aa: CASRLAWGNEQFF
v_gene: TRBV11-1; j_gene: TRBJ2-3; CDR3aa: CASSLLAGGRDTQYF